This TCR beta chain was retrieved from a study of blood T cells in healthy people across ages. Study-wide results and limits: While age rose, TCR beta diversity per million T cells dropped in a roughly linear way. TCR beta diversity tracked closely with naive T cell percentage. Higher diversity and more naive CD4+ cells were features of long-lived donors, compared to aged donors.

Points on this clonotype: What it binds is unknown.

The CDR3 loop spans 13 amino acids. The ends were cut back, 0 bases at V and 7 bases at J, with 7 bases in the middle. The germline CDR1 and CDR2 sequences are MGHRA and YSYEKL. Then a second PCR, running about 7 to 11 cycles, was carried out with a sample-barcoded 5' primer and a J-beta primer mix. Researchers report that a template-switch adaptor with 12 random nucleotides tagged each cDNA molecule. TCRdb processed the 5' RACE reads anew with MiXCR; each CDR3 protein has one entry. The sample carries about a million distinct CDR3 sequences, roughly 51% recorded once. This TCR derives from a woman aged 55-70 years in good health. The J gene is TRBJ2-1, the V gene TRBV4-1; no firm D call. Sequences were obtained from blood. CDR3 in amino acids: CASSQDWANEQFF. The CDR3 nucleotides are TGCGCCAGCAGCCAAGATTGGGCGAATGAGCAGTTCTTC.